This T cell receptor beta chain is from a study of blood T cell repertoires in COVID-19. Overall study context: Researchers got acute and convalescent COVID-19 samples from the United States, Italy and Spain.

Germline V gene sequence: CDR1 KGHSH, CDR2 LQKENI. The CDR3 sequence is 15 residues long. Trimming took 3 bases from V and 0 from J; bases not matched to a gene: 4. The assay was immunoSEQ multiplex PCR, and TCRdb's table has in-frame clones only and misses some. Counted here are approximately 300,000 clones, roughly 89% occurring once; the ten biggest clones make up 4% to 6%. The origin of this receptor is a man aged 55 to 69 who had recovered from COVID-19. The sample was PBMCs or T cells enriched from blood (not recorded which). The V and J genes are TRBV18 and TRBJ1-1; TRBD1 agrees at 7 bases. CDR3 DNA sequence: TGTGCCAGCTCACCTCTCGGACAGGTGAACACTGAAGCTTTCTTT. Protein: CASSPLGQVNTEAFF.